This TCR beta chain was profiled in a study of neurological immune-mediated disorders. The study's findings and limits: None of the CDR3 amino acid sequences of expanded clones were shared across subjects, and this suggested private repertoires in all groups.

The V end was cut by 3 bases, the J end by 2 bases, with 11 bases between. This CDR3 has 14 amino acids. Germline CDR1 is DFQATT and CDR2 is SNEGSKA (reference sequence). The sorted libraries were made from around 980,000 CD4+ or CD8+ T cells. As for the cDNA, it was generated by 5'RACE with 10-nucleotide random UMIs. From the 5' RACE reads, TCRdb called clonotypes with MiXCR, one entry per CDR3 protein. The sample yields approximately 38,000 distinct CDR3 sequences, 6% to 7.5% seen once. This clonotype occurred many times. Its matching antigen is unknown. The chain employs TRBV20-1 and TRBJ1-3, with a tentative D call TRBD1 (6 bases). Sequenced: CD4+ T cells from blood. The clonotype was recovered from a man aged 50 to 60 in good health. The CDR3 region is CSARLRGAGNTIYF. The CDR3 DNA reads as TGCAGTGCTAGGCTCAGGGGAGCTGGAAACACCATATATTTT.